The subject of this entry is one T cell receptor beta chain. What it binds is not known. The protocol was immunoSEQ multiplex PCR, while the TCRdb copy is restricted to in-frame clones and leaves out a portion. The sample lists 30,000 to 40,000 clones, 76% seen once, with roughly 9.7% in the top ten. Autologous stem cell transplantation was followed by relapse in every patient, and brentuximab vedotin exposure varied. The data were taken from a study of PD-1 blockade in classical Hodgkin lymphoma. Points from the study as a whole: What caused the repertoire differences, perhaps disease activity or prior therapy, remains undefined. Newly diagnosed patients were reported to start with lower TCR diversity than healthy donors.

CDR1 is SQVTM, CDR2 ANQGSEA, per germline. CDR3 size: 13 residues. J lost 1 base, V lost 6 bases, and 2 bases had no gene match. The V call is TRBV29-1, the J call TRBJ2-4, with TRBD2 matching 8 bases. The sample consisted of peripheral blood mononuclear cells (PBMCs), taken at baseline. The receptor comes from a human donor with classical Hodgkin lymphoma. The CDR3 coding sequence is TGCAGCGTCCGGGAGGGGGCCAAAAACATTCAGTACTTC. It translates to CSVREGAKNIQYF.